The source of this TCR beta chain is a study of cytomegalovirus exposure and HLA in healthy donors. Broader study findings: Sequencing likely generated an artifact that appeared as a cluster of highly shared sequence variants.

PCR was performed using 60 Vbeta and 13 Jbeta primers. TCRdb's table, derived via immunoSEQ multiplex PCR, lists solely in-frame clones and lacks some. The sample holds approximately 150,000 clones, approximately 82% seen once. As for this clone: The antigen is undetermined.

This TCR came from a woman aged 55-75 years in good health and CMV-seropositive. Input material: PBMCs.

The CDR3 nucleotides read TGTGCCAGCAGCCTGACAGGGGCCGAGCAGTACTTC. It encodes CASSLTGAEQYF. The V call is TRBV27, the J call TRBJ2-5; 8 bases fit TRBD1. Matching the DNA end better, TRBJ2-7 makes the J call doubtful. The CDR3 contains 12 residues. Germline loops: CDR1 MNHEY, CDR2 SMNVEV (reference sequence).